One and the same sample provided the 32 T cell receptor beta chains below, sequenced in a study of T-cell memory formation after mild COVID-19. Via MiXCR, TCRdb re-called the 5' RACE reads, giving one row per CDR3 protein. The data hold 120,000 to 150,000 distinct CDR3 sequences, with under 7% observed a single time. The sequenced sample consisted of PBMCs or a T cell subset sorted from them (not recorded which). The receptors were gathered from an adult woman who had mild COVID-19 (a few samples of this study predate the infection). Cell type and time point are not known.

This clonotype was observed a handful of times. The rearrangement links TRBV5-5 to TRBJ2-1, with TRBD2 matching 12 bases. V lost 6 bases, J lost 7 bases, and 14 bases stayed unmatched. This CDR3 contains 17 residues. CDR1 SGHKS and CDR2 YYEKEE come from the germline V gene (reference sequence). The CDR3 sequence is CASTPGLAGPFSNEQFF. The CDR3 coding sequence is TGTGCCAGCACCCCCGGACTAGCGGGACCTTTCTCAAATGAGCAGTTCTTC. Using reference TRBV5-5 and TRBJ2-1 for the parts outside the CDR3, the full variable domain is DAGVTQSPTHLIKTRGQQVTLRCSPISGHKSVSWYQQVLGQGPQFIFQYYEKEERGRGNFPDRFSARQFPNYSSELNVNALLLGDSALYLCASTPGLAGPFSNEQFFGPGTRLTVL.

There are many counts of this clonotype. The chain links TRBV4-2 to TRBJ1-1; 10 bases are shared with TRBD1. Per the germline V gene, CDR1 is LGHNA and CDR2 is YNFKEQ. The CDR3 runs 17 residues. V lost 3 bases and J lost 0; bases outside the gene matches: 7. CDR3 region: CASSQPGTGVLNTEAFF. In nucleotides, the CDR3 is TGTGCCAGCAGCCAGCCCGGGACAGGGGTCTTGAACACTGAAGCTTTCTTT.

The sample holds one count of this clonotype. This chain connects TRBV5-1 to TRBJ2-7, with TRBD1 matching 8 bases. V shed 4 bases, J shed 4 bases, and the junction held 7 bases outside the gene matches. The CDR3 is 14 amino acids. Germline lookup yields CDR1 SGHRS and CDR2 YFSETQ. The CDR3 region has the DNA TGCGCCAGCAGCACCCGGACAGGGTCGTACGAGCAGTACTTC. It encodes CASSTRTGSYEQYF.

The V call is TRBV27, the J call TRBJ1-1; 11 bases map to TRBD1. The ends lost 5 bases at V and 5 bases at J; junction bases unmatched: 4. The germline CDR1 and CDR2 sequences are MNHEY and SMNVEV (reference sequence). The CDR3 consists of 14 residues. The CDR3 nucleotides are TGTGCCAGCAGTCGGACAGGGGGCCGTACTGAAGCTTTCTTT. Translating gives CASSRTGGRTEAFF.

This rearrangement joins TRBV5-1 to TRBJ2-5; possibly TRBD1 for D (5 bases). Per the germline V gene, CDR1 is SGHRS and CDR2 is YFSETQ. V dropped 4 bases and J dropped 5 bases, with 15 bases sitting between them. The CDR3 is made up of 14 amino acids. The CDR3 spells CASSLTTVSETQYF. For the CDR3, the DNA is TGCGCCAGCAGCCTGACGACAGTCTCGGAGACCCAGTACTTC.

The chain has TRBV5-1 and TRBJ2-5; D assignment may be TRBD1 or TRBD2 (5 bases each). This CDR3 has 15 amino acids. CDR1 is SGHRS, CDR2 YFSETQ, per germline. V was pared by 0 bases and J by 4 bases, with 13 bases between. The CDR3 spells CASSLGRESLETQYF. The CDR3 DNA is TGCGCCAGCAGCTTGGGCAGGGAGAGTTTAGAGACCCAGTACTTC.

This clonotype was picked up many times. The chain recombines TRBV5-1 with TRBJ2-7, with 10 bases that match TRBD1. From germline, CDR1 is SGHRS and CDR2 YFSETQ. The CDR3 has 16 amino acids. Trimming cost V 4 bases and J 2 bases; bases outside gene matches: 9. The CDR3: CASSPGGQGGAYEQYF. The CDR3 DNA sequence: TGCGCCAGCAGCCCCGGCGGACAGGGGGGGGCCTACGAGCAGTACTTC.

This clonotype has just a few counts. V is TRBV30 and J is TRBJ2-7; the match to TRBD1 covers 8 bases. Trimming took 5 bases from V and 6 from J; bases not matched to a gene: 6. The CDR3 spans 12 residues. Germline V gene data show CDR1 as GTSNPN and CDR2 as SVGIG (reference sequence). CDR3 sequence reads: CAWVYDRGEQYF. The CDR3 coding sequence is TGTGCCTGGGTGTACGACAGGGGCGAGCAGTACTTC.

This clonotype has only a few counts. The chain links TRBV7-9 to TRBJ2-7, with D tentatively TRBD2 (5 bases). V lost 5 bases and J lost 9, with 17 bases in between. The CDR3 contains 13 residues. In germline, CDR1 is SEHNR, CDR2 FQNEAQ (reference sequence). This CDR3 reads CASSPPDSPWQYF. The CDR3 coding sequence is TGTGCCAGCAGCCCCCCGGACTCCCCATGGCAGTACTTC.

This clonotype has a handful of counts. V is TRBV5-4 and J is TRBJ2-3; 11 nucleotides line up with TRBD2. The CDR3 has 17 amino acids. V lost 1 base to trimming and J lost 2 bases; unmatched junction nucleotides: 6. Germline CDR1 SGHNT, CDR2 YYREEE (reference sequence). CDR3 nucleotide sequence: TGTGCCAGCAGCTTGCCGGGACTAGCGGATCTCACAGATACGCAGTATTTT. Protein product: CASSLPGLADLTDTQYF.

The chain carries TRBV7-9 and TRBJ2-5; 7 positions match TRBD2. V lost 4 bases to trimming and J lost 7 bases; unmatched junction nucleotides: 21. CDR1 is SEHNR and CDR2 is FQNEAQ in the germline V gene (reference sequence). The CDR3 contains 18 residues. The CDR3 DNA follows: TGTGCCAGCAGCTCTACTAGCGATTCCGGGATAACGGGTGGGACCCAGTACTTC. Translating gives CASSSTSDSGITGGTQYF.

The sample holds many counts of this clonotype. The chain carries TRBV5-4 and TRBJ2-7; 9 positions match TRBD1. Germline loops: CDR1 SGHNT, CDR2 YYREEE (reference sequence). V trimming: 2 bases; J trimming: 2 bases; junction bases outside the gene matches: 5. This CDR3 is 15 amino acids long. As DNA, the CDR3 is TGTGCCAGCAGCTTTGGGGACAGGGAGGCCTACGAGCAGTACTTC. Amino acids: CASSFGDREAYEQYF.

This clonotype was observed many times. This chain connects TRBV7-2 to TRBJ2-3; D is tentatively TRBD1 or TRBD2 (5 bases each). The CDR3 length is 16 residues. Germline CDR1 and CDR2: SGHTA and FQGNSA. V shed 3 bases and J shed 2 bases, with 15 bases lying between them. CDR3 residues: CASSFGDRGYTDTQYF. CDR3 DNA: TGTGCCAGCAGCTTCGGCGATCGGGGCTACACAGATACGCAGTATTTT. Full variable domain (outside the CDR3, taken from reference TRBV7-2 and TRBJ2-3): GAGVSQSPSNKVTEKGKDVELRCDPISGHTALYWYRQSLGQGLEFLIYFQGNSAPDKSGLPSDRFSAERTGGSVSTLTIQRTQQEDSAVYLCASSFGDRGYTDTQYFGPGTRLTVL.

This clonotype has ten or more counts. The chain has TRBV7-2 and TRBJ2-1; D not resolved. From germline, CDR1 is SGHTA and CDR2 FQGNSA. V dropped 3 bases and J dropped 1 base, with 7 bases sitting between them. CDR3 length equals 14 residues. The CDR3: CASSFHSSYNEQFF. In nucleotides, the CDR3 is TGTGCCAGCAGCTTTCACAGTTCCTACAATGAGCAGTTCTTC.

This clonotype has a handful of counts. The chain carries TRBV7-9 and TRBJ2-1; 8 bases are a match to TRBD1. Unmatched junction bases numbered 4, after V lost 11 bases and J lost 7 bases. Germline lookup yields CDR1 SEHNR and CDR2 FQNEAQ (reference sequence). The CDR3 runs to 11 residues. The CDR3 loop is CAVDRENEQFF. The DNA for the CDR3 is TGTGCCGTGGACAGGGAGAATGAGCAGTTCTTC.

In its sample, this clonotype was seen a few times. V gene TRBV7-2 combines with J gene TRBJ1-2, with D maybe TRBD1 (6 bases). The CDR3 is made up of 15 amino acids. In germline, CDR1 is SGHTA, CDR2 FQGNSA. Trimming took off 3 bases at V and 0 bases at J, with 11 bases between the two ends. Here the CDR3 DNA reads TGTGCCAGCAGCTTGGCCGGGACACCTAACTATGGCTACACCTTC. Its protein is CASSLAGTPNYGYTF.

The table lists this clonotype with many counts. The V and J genes are TRBV28 and TRBJ2-7; 7 bases are a match to TRBD1. The CDR3 runs 16 residues. The trim removed 1 base at V and 0 bases at J, leaving 6 bases unmatched. From germline, CDR1 is MDHEN and CDR2 SYDVKM. The CDR3 loop reads CASSLSVGQNSYEQYF. The CDR3 DNA is TGTGCCAGCAGTTTATCAGTGGGACAGAACTCCTACGAGCAGTACTTC.

This clonotype has only a few counts. V usage is TRBV18 and J usage is TRBJ1-4; TRBD1 is a possible D gene (5 bases). V lost 4 bases and J 0 bases, leaving 6 bases between the germline ends. This CDR3 spans 14 amino acids. Germline lookup yields CDR1 KGHSH and CDR2 LQKENI. CDR3 in amino acids: CASSQTATNEKLFF. DNA of the CDR3: TGTGCCAGCTCACAGACAGCAACTAATGAAAAACTGTTTTTT.

The chain links TRBV12-3 or TRBV12-4 to TRBJ1-2, with D maybe TRBD1 (5 bases). Trimming pared 3 bases from V and 8 bases from J, leaving 28 bases between. There are 18 residues in the CDR3. This CDR3 reads CASSFGSSGRVGSRGYTF. DNA of the CDR3: TGTGCCAGCAGTTTCGGTTCGTCGGGCAGGGTGGGGAGTAGAGGCTACACCTTC.

This chain joins TRBV24-1 and TRBJ2-7; 10 bases fit TRBD1. The length of the CDR3 is 15 residues. Trimming took 5 bases from V and 1 from J; bases not matched to a gene: 4. CDR1 is KGHDR and CDR2 is SFDVKD in the germline V gene. CDR3 nucleotides: TGTGCCACCAGTGGGGGGACAGGGGAATCCTACGAGCAGTACTTC. This gives the protein CATSGGTGESYEQYF.

As concerns this clonotype: A much larger clone sits a single nucleotide away, making a read error possible. The V gene is TRBV2, the J gene TRBJ2-1; 7 bases line up with TRBD1. The V gene's germline CDR1 is SNHLY and CDR2 FYNNEI. This CDR3 region has 14 residues. Written as DNA, the CDR3 is TGTACCAGCAGTGGGGCAGGGGGTTACAATGAGCAGTTCTTC. It is translated as CTSSGAGGYNEQFF. Full variable domain (rest looked up from reference TRBV2 and TRBJ2-1): EPEVTQTPSHQVTQMGQEVILRCVPISNHLYFYWYRQILGQKVEFLVSFYNNEISEKSEIFDDQFSVERPDGSNFTLKIRSTKLEDSAMYFCTSSGAGGYNEQFFGPGTRLTVL.

The chain joins TRBV4-1 to TRBJ1-2, with a possible D match to TRBD1 (5 bases). Deletions cut 2 bases from V and 9 bases from J, with 7 bases between. This CDR3 contains 11 residues. The germline gives CDR1 MGHRA, CDR2 YSYEKL. The CDR3 region has the DNA TGCGCCAGCAGCCAACAGGGTCGCTACACCTTC. As protein: CASSQQGRYTF.

This clonotype was picked up many times. The rearrangement joins TRBV12-3 or TRBV12-4 to TRBJ1-6, with 10 bases aligning to TRBD1. The CDR3 runs 14 residues. V was pared by 6 bases and J by 10 bases, with 6 bases of the junction left unmatched. In nucleotides, the CDR3 is TGTGCCAGCAGAGTAGGGACAGGGGAATCACCCCTCCACTTT. Translation: CASRVGTGESPLHF.

This clonotype was seen many times. The gene calls are TRBV2 and TRBJ2-7; D ambiguous. V was cut by 3 bases and J by 0 bases, with 9 bases left in between. The germline CDR1 and CDR2 sequences are SNHLY and FYNNEI. The CDR3 is 14 amino acids. The CDR3 loop reads CASSEVRFSYEQYF. The DNA for the CDR3 is TGTGCCAGCAGTGAGGTGCGGTTCTCCTACGAGCAGTACTTC.

This clonotype was seen only a few times. The chain couples TRBV30 to TRBJ2-6; D gene ambiguous. This CDR3 spans 17 amino acids. Deletions cut 3 bases from V and 0 bases from J, with 15 bases between. CDR1 and CDR2 from the germline V gene are GTSNPN and SVGIG (reference sequence). The CDR3 DNA is TGTGCCTGGAGCTTCCGCCGGCAGGTCTCTGGGGCCAACGTCCTGACTTTC. This codes for CAWSFRRQVSGANVLTF. Full variable domain (missing parts from reference TRBV30 and TRBJ2-6): SQTIHQWPATLVQPVGSPLSLECTVEGTSNPNLYWYRQAAGRGLQLLFYSVGIGQISSEVPQNLSASRPQDRQFILSSKKLLLSDSGFYLCAWSFRRQVSGANVLTFGAGSRLTVL.

This clonotype was found many times. The V call is TRBV7-9, the J call TRBJ2-5, with 13 bases aligning to TRBD2. Germline CDR1 SEHNR, CDR2 FQNEAQ (reference sequence). The trim removed 1 base at V and 1 base at J, leaving 0 bases unmatched. CDR3 length equals 16 residues. The CDR3 loop is CASSLGTSGGQETQYF. CDR3 nucleotides: TGTGCCAGCAGCTTAGGGACTAGCGGGGGCCAAGAGACCCAGTACTTC.

This clonotype was recorded many times. The gene calls are TRBV5-5 and TRBJ2-3, with a tentative D call TRBD1 (6 bases). Trimming shortened V by 4 bases and J by 1 base, and 16 bases separated the two germline ends. This CDR3 contains 16 residues. Germline V gene data show CDR1 as SGHKS and CDR2 as YYEKEE (reference sequence). The CDR3 bases are TGTGCCAGCAGCACGGCAGGGGTTTGGGGCACAGATACGCAGTATTTT. Amino acid sequence: CASSTAGVWGTDTQYF.

The V gene is TRBV12-3 or TRBV12-4, the J gene TRBJ2-1; 11 bases match TRBD2. This CDR3 is 15 amino acids long. V was pared by 2 bases and J by 6 bases, with 3 bases of the junction left unmatched. The CDR3 here is CASSLIAGGRNEQFF. The CDR3, as DNA: TGTGCCAGCAGTTTAATAGCGGGGGGGCGCAATGAGCAGTTCTTC.

This clonotype was found a few times. The chain has TRBV6-2 or TRBV6-3 and TRBJ1-2, with 7 bases fitting TRBD1. J lost 9 bases, V lost 5 bases, and 9 bases had no gene match. Germline loops: CDR1 MNHEY, CDR2 SVGEGT. This CDR3 spans 13 amino acids. The CDR3 DNA sequence: TGTGCCAGCAGTCCCGGGACAGATGGTAGCTACACCTTC. Protein: CASSPGTDGSYTF.

CDR3 protein: CATSRRGQETQYF. The CDR3 DNA sequence: TGTGCCACCAGTCGGCGGGGGCAAGAGACCCAGTACTTC. The rearrangement links TRBV24-1 to TRBJ2-5; 7 bases are shared with TRBD2. The CDR3 has 13 residues. Germline V gene sequence: CDR1 KGHDR, CDR2 SFDVKD. The trim removed 6 bases at V and 2 bases at J, leaving 2 bases unmatched.

The rearrangement uses TRBV6-2 or TRBV6-3 and TRBJ2-7, with 8 nucleotides matching TRBD2. Germline trimming cut 7 bases from V and 6 bases from J; bases unmatched to any gene: 14. This CDR3 region has 15 residues. The V gene's germline CDR1 is MNHEY and CDR2 SVGEGT. The CDR3 bases are TGTGCCAGCACCCCCGCAGCGGGAGTCTATTCCGAGCAGTACTTC. This sequence encodes CASTPAAGVYSEQYF.

This chain joins TRBV12-3 or TRBV12-4 and TRBJ2-7; 9 nucleotides line up with TRBD1. Unmatched junction bases numbered 9, after V lost 3 bases and J lost 9 bases. The CDR3 loop spans 14 amino acids. The CDR3: CASSFGGQGIGQYF. The CDR3 DNA follows: TGTGCCAGCAGTTTCGGGGGACAGGGAATCGGGCAGTACTTC.